A selection of T cell receptor beta chains follows, all from one sample in a study of T cell responses to AZD1222 COVID-19 vaccine. Clones were sequenced by immunoSEQ multiplex PCR, and TCRdb holds only the in-frame ones, with some missing. Among around 170,000 clones listed, 80% to 95% were seen once. The sample here was peripheral blood, taken 28 days after the second AZD1222 dose. The receptors were gathered from an adult who received the AZD1222 COVID-19 vaccine. Both conserved end residues are part of each CDR3. D genes are given only for firm matches. Some rows mark clone size as missing; the rest say once, few, many or name a class of expanded clone.

size: once; D: .; V: TRBV11-2; J: TRBJ2-1; CDR3: CASSSQGEQFF; DNA: TGTGCCAGCAGCTCACAGGGTGAGCAGTTCTTC
size: .; D: .; V: TRBV19; J: TRBJ2-2; CDR3: CASSIGRENTGELFF; DNA: TGTGCCAGTAGTATTGGGCGGGAGAACACCGGGGAGCTGTTTTTT
size: .; D: .; V: TRBV7-9; J: TRBJ1-5; CDR3: CASSRTGGGSNQPQHF; DNA: TGTGCCAGCAGCCGCACTGGCGGCGGTTCCAATCAGCCCCAGCATTTT
size: .; D: TRBD1; V: TRBV7-2; J: TRBJ1-6; CDR3: CATRTGHNSPLHF; DNA: TGTGCCACACGGACAGGGCATAATTCACCCCTCCACTTT
size: .; D: .; V: TRBV19; J: TRBJ1-4; CDR3: CASSTPETAKLFF; DNA: TGTGCCAGTAGTACACCCGAGACAGCTAAACTGTTTTTT
size: .; D: TRBD2; V: TRBV3-1/TRBV3-2; J: TRBJ2-1; CDR3: CASSHSGSFLNEQFF; DNA: TGTGCCAGCAGTCATAGCGGGTCGTTCCTCAATGAGCAGTTCTTC
size: .; D: .; V: TRBV16; J: TRBJ1-2; CDR3: CASSQSGYRSGYTF; DNA: TGTGCCAGCAGCCAATCGGGGTATCGGAGTGGCTACACCTTC
size: .; D: .; V: TRBV5-4; J: TRBJ1-1; CDR3: CASSLEGSGTEAFF; DNA: TGTGCCAGCAGCTTGGAGGGGAGTGGGACTGAAGCTTTCTTT
size: .; D: .; V: TRBV5-5; J: TRBJ2-2; CDR3: CASSFRSNTGELFF; DNA: TGTGCCAGCAGCTTTAGGTCGAACACCGGGGAGCTGTTTTTT
size: .; D: .; V: TRBV30; J: TRBJ2-1; CDR3: CAWSIRGWVEQFF; DNA: TGTGCCTGGAGTATTAGGGGGTGGGTTGAGCAGTTCTTC
size: .; D: .; V: TRBV18; J: TRBJ1-5; CDR3: CASSLGRTVNQPQHF; DNA: TGTGCCAGCTCACTAGGCAGGACCGTCAATCAGCCCCAGCATTTT
size: .; D: .; V: TRBV7-2; J: TRBJ2-5; CDR3: CASSARTSLIVQTQYF; DNA: TGTGCCAGCAGCGCCCGGACTTCTCTCATCGTGCAGACCCAGTACTTC
size: .; D: .; V: TRBV6-5; J: TRBJ1-3; CDR3: CASSDGYGNTIYF; DNA: TGTGCCAGCTCGGACGGGTATGGAAACACCATATATTTT
size: .; D: .; V: TRBV29-1; J: TRBJ2-3; CDR3: CSVRLRYTDTQYF; DNA: TGCAGCGTTCGTTTGCGGTACACAGATACGCAGTATTTT
size: .; D: .; V: TRBV2; J: TRBJ1-1; CDR3: CASSVPSIFTAVNTEAFF; DNA: TGTGCCAGCAGTGTACCTTCGATCTTTACCGCTGTGAACACTGAAGCTTTCTTT
size: .; D: .; V: TRBV6-5; J: TRBJ2-7; CDR3: CASRGLWDTAYEQYF; DNA: TGTGCCAGCAGGGGCTTATGGGACACCGCCTACGAGCAGTACTTC
size: once; D: .; V: TRBV4-3; J: TRBJ1-4; CDR3: CASSQDGGSRGEKLFF; DNA: TGCGCCAGCAGCCAAGATGGTGGGTCCCGGGGCGAAAAACTGTTTTTT
size: .; D: .; V: TRBV28; J: TRBJ1-2; CDR3: CASSFGPGASGGYTF; DNA: .
size: .; D: .; V: TRBV5-1; J: TRBJ1-3; CDR3: CASSLLASSSGNTIYF; DNA: TGCGCCAGCAGCTTGTTAGCCAGTTCCTCTGGAAACACCATATATTTT
size: .; D: TRBD1; V: TRBV14; J: TRBJ1-1; CDR3: CASSQGVGTGGMNTEAFF; DNA: TGTGCCAGCAGCCAGGGCGTCGGGACAGGGGGAATGAACACTGAAGCTTTCTTT
size: .; D: .; V: TRBV2; J: TRBJ2-2; CDR3: CASRITGNTGELFF; DNA: TGTGCCAGCAGAATAACAGGGAACACCGGGGAGCTGTTTTTT
size: few; D: .; V: TRBV3-1/TRBV3-2; J: TRBJ1-1; CDR3: CASSQRSGTTEAFF; DNA: TGTGCCAGCAGCCAGCGGTCCGGAACCACTGAAGCTTTCTTT
size: .; D: .; V: TRBV5-4; J: TRBJ1-2; CDR3: CASSAGGAGEPSNYGYTF; DNA: TGTGCCAGCAGCGCCGGGGGAGCAGGAGAGCCTTCTAACTATGGCTACACCTTC
size: .; D: .; V: TRBV4-3; J: TRBJ1-5; CDR3: CASSQDWEGGNQPQHF; DNA: TGCGCCAGCAGCCAAGATTGGGAAGGAGGTAATCAGCCCCAGCATTTT
size: .; D: .; V: TRBV3-1/TRBV3-2; J: TRBJ1-2; CDR3: CASSLLGGNYGYTF; DNA: TGTGCCAGCAGCCTCCTGGGGGGGAACTATGGCTACACCTTC
size: .; D: .; V: TRBV18; J: TRBJ2-1; CDR3: CASSPMEGPSSYNEQFF; DNA: TGTGCCAGCTCACCAATGGAAGGACCAAGCTCCTACAATGAGCAGTTCTTC
size: .; D: TRBD1; V: TRBV5-1; J: TRBJ2-2; CDR3: CASSKGQGGSNTGELFF; DNA: TGCGCCAGCAGCAAAGGACAGGGGGGATCTAACACCGGGGAGCTGTTTTTT
size: .; D: .; V: TRBV6-5; J: TRBJ1-5; CDR3: CASSTGRYNQPQHF; DNA: TGTGCCAGCAGCACCGGACGGTACAATCAGCCCCAGCATTTT
size: .; D: .; V: TRBV5-1; J: TRBJ2-7; CDR3: CASSLGGPYDEQYF; DNA: TGCGCCAGCAGCTTGGGAGGGCCATACGACGAGCAGTACTTC
size: .; D: .; V: TRBV6-5; J: TRBJ2-3; CDR3: CASSPPRFPDTQYF; DNA: TGTGCCAGCAGTCCCCCGCGGTTTCCAGATACGCAGTATTTT